Each of the 31 T cell receptor beta chains below was sequenced from the same sample in a study of beta chain features in type 1 diabetes. Whole-study findings and limits: In every one of the four CD4+ subsets, TCRB CDR3s were moderately but significantly shorter in Type 1 diabetes patients.

The study reverse transcribed the entire isolated RNA, so it sequenced expressed TCRB transcripts. TCRdb keeps only in-frame clones here, not all; method: immunoSEQ multiplex PCR. The table records 200,000 to 300,000 clones, roughly 22% of them present only once. For these receptors, no antigen is known. Sequencing used naive CD4+ T cells from blood. The source of these receptors is a woman in her 40s with type 1 diabetes.

This clone was detected a few times. The rearrangement joins TRBV14 to TRBJ1-1; perhaps TRBD1 as D (6 bases). Germline values: CDR1 SGHDN, CDR2 FVKESK. The CDR3 covers 14 residues. The ends were cut back, 5 bases at V and 0 bases at J, with 10 bases in the middle. The DNA for the CDR3 is TGTGCCAGCAGCAAGACAGGTATGAACACTGAAGCTTTCTTT. Translation: CASSKTGMNTEAFF. The variable domain in full, with the rest retrieved from reference TRBV14 and TRBJ1-1, is EAGVTQFPSHSVIEKGQTVTLRCDPISGHDNLYWYRRVMGKEIKFLLHFVKESKQDESGMPNNRFLAERTGGTYSTLKVQPAELEDSGVYFCASSKTGMNTEAFFGQGTRLTVV.

This clone was seen a few times. The V gene is TRBV7-3, the J gene TRBJ2-1; 7 positions agree with TRBD2. V shed 1 base, J shed 9 bases, and the junction held 9 bases outside the gene matches. The CDR3 runs to 15 residues. From germline, CDR1 is SGHTA and CDR2 FQGTGA. The CDR3 DNA sequence: TGTGCCAGCAGCTTAAGACTAGCTGGGGTGGGTGAGCAGTTCTTC. Translated: CASSLRLAGVGEQFF.

The chain joins TRBV4-1 to TRBJ1-2; maybe TRBD1 (5 bases). Between the trimmed V and J ends, which lost 10 bases and 5 bases, there was a span of 14 bases. This CDR3 spans 12 amino acids. Germline values: CDR1 MGHRA, CDR2 YSYEKL. The chain's CDR3 is CAIVGTGYGYTF. CDR3 coding DNA: TGCGCCATCGTGGGAACAGGATATGGCTACACCTTC.

This clone was seen more than once but under ten times. This chain joins TRBV11-2 and TRBJ1-1; D call uncertain. This CDR3 is built from 14 residues. Germline loops: CDR1 SGHAT, CDR2 FQNNGV. Trimming pared 1 base from V and 0 bases from J, leaving 6 bases between. The CDR3 sequence: CASSLVLLNTEAFF. The CDR3 DNA reads as TGTGCCAGCAGCTTAGTGCTACTGAACACTGAAGCTTTCTTT.

This clone was seen only a few times. The chain combines TRBV9 with TRBJ1-5; 9 nucleotides agree with TRBD1. This CDR3 has 14 residues. With V trimmed by 0 bases and J by 5 bases, 0 bases remained unmatched. Germline values: CDR1 SGDLS, CDR2 YYNGEE. CDR3: CASSVGQGDQPQHF. CDR3 sequence (DNA): TGTGCCAGCAGCGTAGGACAGGGGGATCAGCCCCAGCATTTT.

This chain uses TRBV5-4 with TRBJ2-7; 7 bases map to TRBD1. In germline, CDR1 is SGHNT, CDR2 YYREEE (reference sequence). Trimming took 7 bases from V and 0 from J; bases not matched to a gene: 4. The CDR3 length is 13 residues. The CDR3 region is CASQGESSYEQYF. CDR3 coding DNA: TGTGCCAGCCAGGGGGAGAGCTCCTACGAGCAGTACTTC. The variable domain in full, with the rest retrieved from reference TRBV5-4 and TRBJ2-7, is ETGVTQSPTHLIKTRGQQVTLRCSSQSGHNTVSWYQQALGQGPQFIFQYYREEENGRGNFPPRFSGLQFPNYSSELNVNALELDDSALYLCASQGESSYEQYFGPGTRLTVT.

This clone has just a few counts. CDR3 nucleotide sequence: TGTGCCAGCAGCCCCACTGGAGTCGGTGAGCAGTTCTTC. As protein: CASSPTGVGEQFF. The chain carries TRBV5-4 and TRBJ2-1; no reliable D call. The germline gives CDR1 SGHNT, CDR2 YYREEE (reference sequence). The CDR3 is 13 residues long. V lost 4 bases, J lost 9 bases, and 14 bases lay in between.

V gene TRBV29-1 combines with J gene TRBJ1-2; 11 bases line up with TRBD1. The CDR3 is 13 residues long. Trimming removed 4 bases from V and 3 bases from J; junction bases left unmatched: 1. Germline lookup yields CDR1 SQVTM and CDR2 ANQGSEA. The DNA of the CDR3 is TGCAGCGTTGGGGGACAGGGGGACTATGGCTACACCTTC. Translated: CSVGGQGDYGYTF.

The rearrangement uses TRBV5-1 and TRBJ2-5; D is perhaps TRBD1 (8 bases). V was shortened by 4 bases and J by 1 base, with 14 bases between the two germline ends. Germline lookup yields CDR1 SGHRS and CDR2 YFSETQ. CDR3 size: 15 residues. This chain's CDR3 is CASSGGDRTQETQYF. CDR3 nucleotide sequence: TGCGCCAGCAGCGGGGGGGACAGGACCCAAGAGACCCAGTACTTC.

This clone was counted only a few times. This chain joins TRBV19 and TRBJ2-3; TRBD2 aligns across 13 bases. The V gene end was trimmed by 10 bases and the J gene end by 5 bases; junction bases not matched to a gene: 3. Germline V gene data show CDR1 as LNHDA and CDR2 as SQIVND (reference sequence). This CDR3 is 13 amino acids long. CDR3 DNA: TGTGCCACGGGACTAGCGGGGATAGATACGCAGTATTTT. It specifies CATGLAGIDTQYF.

Concerning this clone: An end of the junction does not agree with germline; a read error may underlie this. The chain links TRBV27 to TRBJ2-3; 11 bases map to TRBD2. The CDR3 extends over 12 amino acids. Germline CDR1 and CDR2: MNHEY and SMNVEV (reference sequence). This CDR3 is CASSTTSGEASF. The CDR3 DNA is TGTGCCAGCAGTACGACTAGCGGGGAGGCCTCATTT.

The rearrangement uses TRBV7-9 and TRBJ2-7, with a weak D call TRBD2 (5 bases). CDR1 and CDR2 from the germline V gene are SEHNR and FQNEAQ (reference sequence). The V gene lost 1 base and the J gene lost 7 bases, with 14 bases spanning the gap. The CDR3 has 14 residues. The CDR3 reads CASSLERGVKEQYF. CDR3 nucleotide sequence: TGTGCCAGCAGCTTAGAACGGGGTGTCAAAGAGCAGTACTTC.

This sequence joins TRBV6-4 and TRBJ1-2; TRBD1 agrees at 7 bases. V lost 6 bases and J lost 10; bases outside the gene matches: 14. The CDR3 has 14 residues. CDR1 and CDR2 from the germline V gene are MRHNA and SNTAGT. CDR3 region: CASRLKPDTGDYTF. CDR3 DNA: TGTGCCAGCAGGCTCAAACCTGACACAGGGGACTACACCTTC.

In this sample, this clone turned up a few times. The J gene is TRBJ2-5, the V gene TRBV7-2, with D uncertain. Between the trimmed V and J ends, which lost 0 bases and 5 bases, there was a span of 4 bases. Per the germline V gene, CDR1 is SGHTA and CDR2 is FQGNSA. The CDR3 is 12 residues long. DNA of the CDR3: TGTGCCAGCAGCTTAGCGGAGGAGACCCAGTACTTC. Its protein is CASSLAEETQYF.

The CDR3 DNA sequence: TGTGCCAGCAGCGTCGGGGGTGCTAGCACAGATACGCAGTATTTT. It specifies CASSVGGASTDTQYF. The chain recombines TRBV9 with TRBJ2-3, with D maybe TRBD2 (6 bases). The CDR3 extends over 15 amino acids. Germline V gives CDR1 SGDLS, CDR2 YYNGEE. Trimming removed 2 bases at V and 0 bases at J, with 10 bases between. Supplemented by reference TRBV9 and TRBJ2-3, the full variable domain reads DSGVTQTPKHLITATGQRVTLRCSPRSGDLSVYWYQQSLDQGLQFLIQYYNGEERAKGNILERFSAQQFPDLHSELNLSSLELGDSALYFCASSVGGASTDTQYFGPGTRLTVL.

This clone was counted between two and nine times. The chain is built from TRBV29-1 and TRBJ1-3, with unresolved D. Trimming cost V 6 bases and J 0 bases, with 6 bases left between them. The CDR3 consists of 12 residues. The germline CDR1 and CDR2 sequences are SQVTM and ANQGSEA. The CDR3 region has the DNA TGCAGCGTCGTGTCCTCTGGAAACACCATATATTTT. Translated: CSVVSSGNTIYF.

The CDR3 nucleotides are TGTGCCAGCAGCTGGGGACTAGCGGGAGGAGAGCAGTACTTC. Protein sequence: CASSWGLAGGEQYF. The chain carries TRBV7-2 and TRBJ2-7; 15 bases line up with TRBD2. Trimming took 4 bases from V and 7 from J; bases not matched to a gene: 2. From germline, CDR1 is SGHTA and CDR2 FQGNSA. This CDR3 is built from 14 residues. Full variable domain (remainder filled in from reference TRBV7-2 and TRBJ2-7): GAGVSQSPSNKVTEKGKDVELRCDPISGHTALYWYRQSLGQGLEFLIYFQGNSAPDKSGLPSDRFSAERTGGSVSTLTIQRTQQEDSAVYLCASSWGLAGGEQYFGPGTRLTVT.

The chain couples TRBV15 to TRBJ2-5; 10 positions match TRBD1. Germline V gene lookup returns CDR1 LNHNV and CDR2 YYDKDF (reference sequence). The CDR3 totals 14 residues. Trimming cost V 4 bases and J 5 bases; bases outside gene matches: 4. Here the CDR3 DNA reads TGTGCCACCAGCATTGACAGGGGGCTGGAGACCCAGTACTTC. It encodes CATSIDRGLETQYF. The full variable domain, completed using reference TRBV15 and TRBJ2-5, is DAMVIQNPRYQVTQFGKPVTLSCSQTLNHNVMYWYQQKSSQAPKLLFHYYDKDFNNEADTPDNFQSRRPNTSFCFLDIRSPGLGDTAMYLCATSIDRGLETQYFGPGTRLLVL.

There are a few counts of this clone. The chain links TRBV7-9 to TRBJ1-2, with D tentatively TRBD1 (6 bases). From germline, CDR1 is SEHNR and CDR2 FQNEAQ (reference sequence). The V end was cut by 5 bases, the J end by 4 bases, with 14 bases between. The CDR3 runs 14 residues. DNA of the CDR3: TGTGCCAGCAGCGCCTACAGGGTAGGCTATGGCTACACCTTC. It specifies CASSAYRVGYGYTF.

The gene calls are TRBV27 and TRBJ2-2; tentatively, D is TRBD2 (6 bases). This CDR3 has 14 residues. Germline V gene data show CDR1 as MNHEY and CDR2 as SMNVEV (reference sequence). Trimming cost V 7 bases and J 7 bases, with 16 bases left between them. The CDR3 here is CASIPRGGGGELFF. The CDR3 DNA reads as TGTGCCAGCATACCCCGTGGGGGAGGCGGGGAGCTGTTTTTT.

This clone has only a few counts. The chain recombines TRBV7-9 with TRBJ1-1; 7 bases align to TRBD1. The length of the CDR3 is 15 residues. V gave up 5 bases and J gave up 0 bases; unmatched junction bases: 6. Germline CDR1 SEHNR, CDR2 FQNEAQ (reference sequence). The DNA for the CDR3 is TGTGCCAGCAGCCCCCGACAGGGCTTGAACACTGAAGCTTTCTTT. Translating gives CASSPRQGLNTEAFF.

The J gene is TRBJ1-1, the V gene TRBV13, with D perhaps matching TRBD1 (5 bases). The CDR3 contains 16 residues. Germline V gives CDR1 PRHDT, CDR2 FYEKMQ (reference sequence). V lost 3 bases, J lost 0 bases, and 14 bases lay in between. DNA of the CDR3: TGTGCCAGCAGCTTGGCGGGACCCCTTATGAACACTGAAGCTTTCTTT. It encodes CASSLAGPLMNTEAFF.

There are a few counts of this clone. The chain carries TRBV25-1 and TRBJ2-5, with 8 nucleotides matching TRBD1. V lost 3 bases to trimming and J lost 2 bases; unmatched junction nucleotides: 2. Germline V gene lookup returns CDR1 MGHDK and CDR2 SYGVNS. The length of the CDR3 is 14 residues. The CDR3 DNA reads TGTGCCAGCAGTGATAACAGGGGGCAAGAGACCCAGTACTTC. It is translated as CASSDNRGQETQYF.

The chain recombines TRBV28 with TRBJ1-1; perhaps TRBD1 as D (5 bases). The germline V and J ends were trimmed by 8 bases and 0 bases, with 10 bases remaining between them. Germline CDR1 and CDR2: MDHEN and SYDVKM. This CDR3 has 13 amino acids. The CDR3 loop reads CASRQTLNTEAFF. The CDR3 DNA follows: TGTGCCAGCCGACAGACACTGAACACTGAAGCTTTCTTT. The full variable domain, completed using reference TRBV28 and TRBJ1-1, is DVKVTQSSRYLVKRTGEKVFLECVQDMDHENMFWYRQDPGLGLRLIYFSYDVKMKEKGDIPEGYSVSREKKERFSLILESASTNQTSMYLCASRQTLNTEAFFGQGTRLTVV.

This clone was seen a handful of times. The chain uses TRBV15 and TRBJ2-2; TRBD2 is a possible D gene (6 bases). CDR3 length: 15 amino acids. In germline, CDR1 is LNHNV, CDR2 YYDKDF (reference sequence). V was cut by 3 bases and J by 6 bases, with 14 bases left in between. CDR3 sequence reads: CATSSRLAAAGELFF. The DNA of the CDR3 is TGTGCCACCAGCAGTAGGTTAGCGGCGGCCGGGGAGCTGTTTTTT. The variable domain in full, with the rest retrieved from reference TRBV15 and TRBJ2-2, is DAMVIQNPRYQVTQFGKPVTLSCSQTLNHNVMYWYQQKSSQAPKLLFHYYDKDFNNEADTPDNFQSRRPNTSFCFLDIRSPGLGDTAMYLCATSSRLAAAGELFFGEGSRLTVL.

The sample holds a few counts of this clone. CDR3 sequence (DNA): TGTGCCAGCAGTTATCTGGCTCCCACGAACACCGGGGAGCTGTTTTTT. Translating it yields CASSYLAPTNTGELFF. This chain uses TRBV6-6 with TRBJ2-2; D is ambiguous. V lost 3 bases and J lost 0, with 11 bases in between. CDR1 and CDR2 from the germline V gene are MNHNY and SVGAGI (reference sequence). This CDR3 comprises 16 residues.

The CDR3 coding sequence is TGCGCCAGCACCTCGAACACTGAAGCTTTCTTT. Translation gives CASTSNTEAFF. V and J are TRBV5-1 and TRBJ1-1; the D is unclear. The CDR3 spans 11 residues. Trimming cost V 6 bases and J 1 base, with 4 bases left between them. Per the germline V gene, CDR1 is SGHRS and CDR2 is YFSETQ.

The chain is built from TRBV6-5 and TRBJ2-1; 7 bases are shared with TRBD2. Per the germline V gene, CDR1 is MNHEY and CDR2 is SVGAGI. The CDR3 has 14 residues. Trimming cost V 4 bases and J 9 bases; bases outside gene matches: 9. The CDR3 nucleotides are TGTGCCAGCAGTTCTACTCACACGGGGGGTGAGCAGTTCTTC. Amino acid sequence: CASSSTHTGGEQFF.

This clone was seen a handful of times. The rearrangement joins TRBV5-1 to TRBJ1-1; possible D gene TRBD1, 6 bases. Germline values: CDR1 SGHRS, CDR2 YFSETQ. Between the trimmed V and J ends, which lost 0 bases and 1 base, there was a span of 13 bases. The CDR3 loop spans 16 amino acids. Here the CDR3 reads CASSLEGGGWNTEAFF. The CDR3 nucleotides are TGCGCCAGCAGCTTGGAGGGGGGGGGCTGGAACACTGAAGCTTTCTTT.

The chain carries TRBV21-1 and TRBJ2-1; the DNA was not used to check the table's D call, TRBD2. TRBV21-1 is noted as a pseudogene. This CDR3 contains 17 residues. As DNA, the CDR3 is TGTGCCAGCAGCAGGAGTTTAGCAAGCGGCTCCTACAATGAGCAGTTCTTC. Protein sequence: CASSRSLASGSYNEQFF.

J is TRBJ2-7 and V is TRBV4-1; D may be TRBD1 (6 bases). The CDR3 is 16 residues long. The ends were cut back, 3 bases at V and 4 bases at J, with 19 bases in the middle. CDR1 and CDR2 from the germline V gene are MGHRA and YSYEKL. CDR3 region: CASSQVWGRLKYEQYF. CDR3 nucleotide sequence: TGCGCCAGCAGCCAGGTGTGGGGGCGTCTTAAATACGAGCAGTACTTC.